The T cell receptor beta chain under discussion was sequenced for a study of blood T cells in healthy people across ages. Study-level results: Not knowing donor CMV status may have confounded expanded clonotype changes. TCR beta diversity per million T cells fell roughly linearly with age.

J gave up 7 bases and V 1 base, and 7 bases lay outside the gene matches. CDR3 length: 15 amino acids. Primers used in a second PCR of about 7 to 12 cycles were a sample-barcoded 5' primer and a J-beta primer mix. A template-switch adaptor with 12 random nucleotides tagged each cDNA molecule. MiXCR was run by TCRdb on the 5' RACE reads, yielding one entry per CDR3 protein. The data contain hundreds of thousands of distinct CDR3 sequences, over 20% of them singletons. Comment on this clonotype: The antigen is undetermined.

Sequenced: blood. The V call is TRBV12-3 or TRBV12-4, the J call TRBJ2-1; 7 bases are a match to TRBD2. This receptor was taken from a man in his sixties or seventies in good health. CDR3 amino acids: CASSLGGGRGNEQFF. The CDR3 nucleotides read TGTGCCAGCAGTTTAGGTGGCGGGAGAGGTAATGAGCAGTTCTTC.